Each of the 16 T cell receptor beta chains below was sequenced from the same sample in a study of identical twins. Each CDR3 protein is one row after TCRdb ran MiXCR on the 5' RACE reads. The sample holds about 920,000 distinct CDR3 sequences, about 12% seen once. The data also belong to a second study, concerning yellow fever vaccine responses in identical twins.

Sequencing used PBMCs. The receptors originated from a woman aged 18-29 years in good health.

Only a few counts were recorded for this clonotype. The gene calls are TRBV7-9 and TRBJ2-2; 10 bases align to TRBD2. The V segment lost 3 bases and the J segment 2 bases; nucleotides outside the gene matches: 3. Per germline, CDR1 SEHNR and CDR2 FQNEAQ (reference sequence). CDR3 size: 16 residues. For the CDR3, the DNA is TGTGCCAGCAGCTTCGAACTAGCGGGAAACACCGGGGAGCTGTTTTTT. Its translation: CASSFELAGNTGELFF.

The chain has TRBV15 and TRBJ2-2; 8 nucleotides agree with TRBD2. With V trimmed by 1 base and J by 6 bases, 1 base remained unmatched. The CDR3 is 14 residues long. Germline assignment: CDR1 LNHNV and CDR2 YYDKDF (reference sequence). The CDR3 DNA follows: TGTGCCACCAGCAGAGCGGGAGGGCCCGGGGAGCTGTTTTTT. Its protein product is CATSRAGGPGELFF.

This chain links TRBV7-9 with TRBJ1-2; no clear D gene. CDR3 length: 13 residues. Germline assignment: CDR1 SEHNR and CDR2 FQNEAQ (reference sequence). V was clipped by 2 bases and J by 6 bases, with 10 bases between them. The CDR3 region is CASSLSGSDGYTF. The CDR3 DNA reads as TGTGCCAGCAGCTTATCTGGATCGGATGGCTACACCTTC. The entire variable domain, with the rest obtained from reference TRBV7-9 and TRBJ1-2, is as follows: DTGVSQNPRHKITKRGQNVTFRCDPISEHNRLYWYRQTLGQGPEFLTYFQNEAQLEKSRLLSDRFSAERPKGSFSTLEIQRTEQGDSAMYLCASSLSGSDGYTFGSGTRLTVV.

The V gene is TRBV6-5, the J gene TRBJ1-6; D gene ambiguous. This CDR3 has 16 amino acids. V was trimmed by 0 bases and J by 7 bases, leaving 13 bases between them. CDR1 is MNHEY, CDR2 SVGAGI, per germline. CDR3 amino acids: CASSYSMHNGNSPLHF. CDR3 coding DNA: TGTGCCAGCAGTTACTCGATGCATAATGGGAATTCACCCCTCCACTTT.

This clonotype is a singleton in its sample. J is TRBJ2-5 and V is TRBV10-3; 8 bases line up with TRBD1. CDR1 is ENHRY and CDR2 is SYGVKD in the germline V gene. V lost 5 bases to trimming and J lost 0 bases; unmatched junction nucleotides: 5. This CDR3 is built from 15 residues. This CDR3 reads CAISPRTGYQETQYF. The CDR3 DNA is TGTGCCATCAGTCCACGGACAGGGTACCAAGAGACCCAGTACTTC.

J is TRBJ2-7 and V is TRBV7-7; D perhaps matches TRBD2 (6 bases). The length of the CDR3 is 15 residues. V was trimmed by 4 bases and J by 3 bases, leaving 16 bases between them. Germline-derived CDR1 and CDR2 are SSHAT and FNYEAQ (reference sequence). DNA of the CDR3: TGTGCCAGCAGCTCCGGCCCCGGGAGTAGCTACGAGCAGTACTTC. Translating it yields CASSSGPGSSYEQYF.

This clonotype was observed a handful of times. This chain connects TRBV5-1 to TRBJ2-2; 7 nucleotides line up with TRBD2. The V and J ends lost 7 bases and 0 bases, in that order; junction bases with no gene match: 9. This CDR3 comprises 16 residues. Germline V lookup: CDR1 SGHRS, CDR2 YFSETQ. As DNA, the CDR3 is TGCGCCAGCCGTCAAAGCGGGAATCCGAACACCGGGGAGCTGTTTTTT. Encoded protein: CASRQSGNPNTGELFF.

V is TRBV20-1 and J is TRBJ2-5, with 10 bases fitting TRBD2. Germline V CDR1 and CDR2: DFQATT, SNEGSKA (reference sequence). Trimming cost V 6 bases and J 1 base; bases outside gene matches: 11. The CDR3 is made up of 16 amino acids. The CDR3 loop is CSAERLAGDIQETQYF. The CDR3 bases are TGCAGTGCCGAACGCCTAGCGGGAGATATCCAAGAGACCCAGTACTTC.

CDR3 region: CASSADRLVTEAFF. DNA of the CDR3: TGTGCCAGCAGTGCGGACAGGTTGGTCACTGAAGCTTTCTTT. The chain links TRBV12-3 or TRBV12-4 to TRBJ1-1, with 7 bases identical to TRBD1. V trimming: 5 bases; J trimming: 4 bases; junction bases outside the gene matches: 7. CDR3 length: 14 residues.

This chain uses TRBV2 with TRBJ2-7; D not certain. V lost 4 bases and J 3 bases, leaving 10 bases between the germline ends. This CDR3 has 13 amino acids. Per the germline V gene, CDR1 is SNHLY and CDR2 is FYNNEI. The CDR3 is CASSVEILYEQYF. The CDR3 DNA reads TGTGCCAGCAGTGTTGAGATCCTCTACGAGCAGTACTTC.

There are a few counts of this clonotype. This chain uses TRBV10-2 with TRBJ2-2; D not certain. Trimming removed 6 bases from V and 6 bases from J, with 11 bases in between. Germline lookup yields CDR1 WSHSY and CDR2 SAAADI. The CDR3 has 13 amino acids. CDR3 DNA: TGCGCCAGCAGCGGTCAATTGGCCGGGGAGCTGTTTTTT. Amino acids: CASSGQLAGELFF.

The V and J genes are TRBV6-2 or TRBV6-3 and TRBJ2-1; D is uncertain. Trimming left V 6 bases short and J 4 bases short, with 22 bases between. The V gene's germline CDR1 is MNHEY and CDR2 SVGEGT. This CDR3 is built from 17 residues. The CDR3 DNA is TGTGCCAGCAGCCCCTTCCTGGGGTTGAACCTTTACAATGAGCAGTTCTTC. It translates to CASSPFLGLNLYNEQFF.

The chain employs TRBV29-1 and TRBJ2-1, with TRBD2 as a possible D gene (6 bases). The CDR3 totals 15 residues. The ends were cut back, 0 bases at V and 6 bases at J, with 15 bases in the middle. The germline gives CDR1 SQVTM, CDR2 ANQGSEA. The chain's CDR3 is CSVEDRGRHPNEQFF. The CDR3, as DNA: TGCAGCGTTGAAGATCGGGGGAGACACCCCAATGAGCAGTTCTTC.

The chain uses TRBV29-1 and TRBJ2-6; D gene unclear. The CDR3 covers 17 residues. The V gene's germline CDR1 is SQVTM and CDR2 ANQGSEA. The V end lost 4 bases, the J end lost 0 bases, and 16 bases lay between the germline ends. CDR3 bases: TGCAGCGTTGTGTGGGTTCAGGCCTCCTCTGGGGCCAACGTCCTGACTTTC. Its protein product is CSVVWVQASSGANVLTF.

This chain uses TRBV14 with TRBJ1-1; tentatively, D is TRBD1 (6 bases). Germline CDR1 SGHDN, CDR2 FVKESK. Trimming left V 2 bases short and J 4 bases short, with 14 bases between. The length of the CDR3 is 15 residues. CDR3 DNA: TGTGCCAGCAGCCAATGGCAAGGGGGAGGCACTGAAGCTTTCTTT. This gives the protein CASSQWQGGGTEAFF.

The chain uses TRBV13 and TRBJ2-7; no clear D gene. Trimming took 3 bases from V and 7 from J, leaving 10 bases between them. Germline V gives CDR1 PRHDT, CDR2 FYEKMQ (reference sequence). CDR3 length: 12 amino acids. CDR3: CASSFVAREQYF. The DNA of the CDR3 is TGTGCCAGCAGCTTCGTGGCTCGTGAGCAGTACTTC.